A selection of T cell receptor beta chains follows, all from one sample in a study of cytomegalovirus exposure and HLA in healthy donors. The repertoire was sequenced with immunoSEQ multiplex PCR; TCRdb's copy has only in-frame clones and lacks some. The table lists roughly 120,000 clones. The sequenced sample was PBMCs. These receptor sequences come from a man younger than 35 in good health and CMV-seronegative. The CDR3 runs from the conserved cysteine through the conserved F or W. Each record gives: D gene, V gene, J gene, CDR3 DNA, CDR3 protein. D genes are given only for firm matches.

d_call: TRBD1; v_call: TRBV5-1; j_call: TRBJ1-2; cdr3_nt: TGCGCCAGCAGCGACCGGACAGGGGGGTATGGCTACACCTTC; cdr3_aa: CASSDRTGGYGYTF
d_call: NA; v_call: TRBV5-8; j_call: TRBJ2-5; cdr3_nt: TGTGCCAGCAGCTTTGGTCGTGGGGCGATTCAAGAGACCCAGTACTTC; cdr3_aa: CASSFGRGAIQETQYF
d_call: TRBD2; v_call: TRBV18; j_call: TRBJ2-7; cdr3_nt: TGTGCCAGCTCACCCGAGGTAGCGGGGGTACCTTACGAGCAGTACTTC; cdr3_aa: CASSPEVAGVPYEQYF
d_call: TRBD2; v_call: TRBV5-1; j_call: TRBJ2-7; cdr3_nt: TGCGCCAGCAGCGCACTAGCGGGGGCTTTCCCTCACGAGCAGTACTTC; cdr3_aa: CASSALAGAFPHEQYF
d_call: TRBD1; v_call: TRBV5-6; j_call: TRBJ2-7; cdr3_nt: TGTGCCAGCAGCGGAACAGGGGGCAGGGAGCAGTACTTC; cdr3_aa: CASSGTGGREQYF
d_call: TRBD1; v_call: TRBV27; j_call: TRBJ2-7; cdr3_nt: TGTGCCAGCAGCCGGGACAGTACCTACGAGCAGTACTTC; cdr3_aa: CASSRDSTYEQYF
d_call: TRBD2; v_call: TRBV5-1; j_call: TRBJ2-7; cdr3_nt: TGCGCCAGCAGTCCTACTAGCGGGGGACCCTACGAGCAGTACTTC; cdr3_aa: CASSPTSGGPYEQYF
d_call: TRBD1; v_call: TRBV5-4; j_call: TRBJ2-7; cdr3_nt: TGTGCCAGCAGCCTACAGGGGTACGAGCAGTACTTC; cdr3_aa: CASSLQGYEQYF
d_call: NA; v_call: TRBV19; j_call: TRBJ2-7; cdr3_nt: TGTGCCAGTAGGAAAGGAGGATCCTACGAGCAGTACTTC; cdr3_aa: CASRKGGSYEQYF
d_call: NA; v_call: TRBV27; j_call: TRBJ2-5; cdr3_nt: TGTGCCAGCAGACTTATCGCCGCGGGGGCCCAAGAGACCCAGTACTTC; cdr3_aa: CASRLIAAGAQETQYF
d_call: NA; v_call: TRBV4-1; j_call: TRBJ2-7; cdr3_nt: TGCGCCAGCAGCCAAGGGGACTCCGGAGCCGAGCAGTACTTC; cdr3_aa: CASSQGDSGAEQYF
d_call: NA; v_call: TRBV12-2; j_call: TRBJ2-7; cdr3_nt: TGTGCAAGTCGCCCCTGGGGGGTCTCCTACGAGCAGTACTTC; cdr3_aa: CASRPWGVSYEQYF
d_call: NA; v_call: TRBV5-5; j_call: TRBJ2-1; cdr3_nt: TGTGCCAGCAGCTTACAACTAGGATCCAACAATGAGCAGTTCTTC; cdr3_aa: CASSLQLGSNNEQFF
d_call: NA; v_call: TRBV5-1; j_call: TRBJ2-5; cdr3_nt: TGCGCCAGCAGCTTGGACGGACAGCTCCAAGAGACCCAGTACTTC; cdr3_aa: CASSLDGQLQETQYF
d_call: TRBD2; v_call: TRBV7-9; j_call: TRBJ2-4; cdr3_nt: TGTGCCAGCAGCTTTGGGGGAGCGGGAGGAGAAAACATTCAGTACTTC; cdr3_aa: CASSFGGAGGENIQYF
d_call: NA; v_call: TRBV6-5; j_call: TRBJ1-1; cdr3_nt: TGTGCCAGCAGTCTTACAGAGAACACTGAAGCTTTCTTT; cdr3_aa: CASSLTENTEAFF
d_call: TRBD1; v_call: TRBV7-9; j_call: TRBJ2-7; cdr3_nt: TGTGCCAGCAGCTTAGCCTCGGGACAGGGAGGCGAGCAGTACTTC; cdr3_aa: CASSLASGQGGEQYF
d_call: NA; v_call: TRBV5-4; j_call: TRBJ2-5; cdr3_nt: TGTGCCAGCAGCTTGGCCGGCAGGTTGGGCCAAGAGACCCAGTACTTC; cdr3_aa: CASSLAGRLGQETQYF
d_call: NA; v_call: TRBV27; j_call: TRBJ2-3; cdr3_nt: TGTGCCAGCAGTTTAGGGGGAGGAGGCACAGATACGCAGTATTTT; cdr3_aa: CASSLGGGGTDTQYF
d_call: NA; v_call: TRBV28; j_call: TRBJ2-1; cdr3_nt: TGTGCCAGCACCCTGACTAGTCCGGGCTCCTACAATGAGCAGTTCTTC; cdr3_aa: CASTLTSPGSYNEQFF
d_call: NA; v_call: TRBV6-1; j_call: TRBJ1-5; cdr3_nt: TGTGCCAGCAGTGAAGAGGGACTTAGCAATCAGCCCCAGCATTTT; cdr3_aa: CASSEEGLSNQPQHF
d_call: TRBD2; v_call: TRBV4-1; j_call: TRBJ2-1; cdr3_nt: TGCGCCAGCAGCCAGGAGGCACTAGCGGGGTACAATGAGCAGTTCTTC; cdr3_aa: CASSQEALAGYNEQFF
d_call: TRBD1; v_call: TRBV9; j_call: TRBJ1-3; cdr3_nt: TGTGCCAGCAGCGGCGGACAGGGGGCCTCTGGAAACACCATATATTTT; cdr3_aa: CASSGGQGASGNTIYF
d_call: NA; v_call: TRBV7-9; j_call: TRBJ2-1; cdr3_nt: TGTGCCAGCAGCTGGCTAGCGACATCCTACAATGAGCAGTTCTTC; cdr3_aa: CASSWLATSYNEQFF
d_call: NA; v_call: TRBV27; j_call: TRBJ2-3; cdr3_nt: TGTGCCAGCAGTTTATTACTAGGAAGTCCCCGAGATACGCAGTATTTT; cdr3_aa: CASSLLLGSPRDTQYF
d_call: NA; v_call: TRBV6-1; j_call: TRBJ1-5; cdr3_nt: TGTGCCAGCAGTGAGGAGGGCCAGCATTTT; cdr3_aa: CASSEEGQHF
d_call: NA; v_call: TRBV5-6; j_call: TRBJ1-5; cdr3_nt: TGTGCCAGCAGCTTGGCGGTGAGCAATCAGCCCCAGCATTTT; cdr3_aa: CASSLAVSNQPQHF
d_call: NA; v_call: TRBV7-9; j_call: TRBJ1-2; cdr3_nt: TGTGCCAGCAGCCCGACAGCGTCCTATGGCCACACCTTC; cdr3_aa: CASSPTASYGHTF
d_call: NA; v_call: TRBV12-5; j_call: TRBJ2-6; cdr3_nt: TGTGCTAGTGGTTTGTCCGGGGTGGGGGCCAACGTCCTGACTTTC; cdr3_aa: CASGLSGVGANVLTF
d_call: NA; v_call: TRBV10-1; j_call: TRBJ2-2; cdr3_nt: TGCGCCAGCAGTCCTAGAAAGAACACCGGGGAGCTGTTTTTT; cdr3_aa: CASSPRKNTGELFF
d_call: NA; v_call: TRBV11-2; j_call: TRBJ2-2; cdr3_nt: TGTGCCAGCAGCCGAACTAACACCGGGGGGCTGTTTTTT; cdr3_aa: CASSRTNTGGLFF
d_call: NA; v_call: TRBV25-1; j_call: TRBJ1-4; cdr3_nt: TGTGCCAGCAGCTCCACCGACAGACATAATGAAAAACTGTTTTTT; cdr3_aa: CASSSTDRHNEKLFF
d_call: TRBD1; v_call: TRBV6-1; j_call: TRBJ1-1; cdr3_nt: TGTGCCAGCAGTGAAGGAGAGGGGACAGGCTTCACTGAAGCTTTCTTT; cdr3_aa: CASSEGEGTGFTEAFF
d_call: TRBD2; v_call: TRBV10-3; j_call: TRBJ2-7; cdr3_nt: TGTGCCATCAGTGAGACCTGGCTACTAGCGGAGGCCTACGAGCAGTACTTC; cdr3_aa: CAISETWLLAEAYEQYF
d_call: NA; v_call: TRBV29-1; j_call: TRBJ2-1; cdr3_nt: TGCAGCGTTGGGCGGGGAGACAATGAGCAGTTCTTC; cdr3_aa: CSVGRGDNEQFF
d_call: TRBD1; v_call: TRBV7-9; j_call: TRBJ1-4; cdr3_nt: TGTGCCAGCAGCTCAATACATGCCGGGACAGATGAAAAACTGTTTTTT; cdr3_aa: CASSSIHAGTDEKLFF
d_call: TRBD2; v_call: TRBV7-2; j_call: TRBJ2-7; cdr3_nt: TGTGCCAGCAGCTTAGTAAGCGGGGTCAGCGGGAGCTCCTACGAGCAGTACTTC; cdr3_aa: CASSLVSGVSGSSYEQYF
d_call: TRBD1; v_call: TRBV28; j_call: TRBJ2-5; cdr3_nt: TGTGCCAGCAGTGGAAGGACAGGGACGGTTGAAGAGACCCAGTACTTC; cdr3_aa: CASSGRTGTVEETQYF
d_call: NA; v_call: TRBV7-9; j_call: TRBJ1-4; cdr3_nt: TGTGCCAGCAGCCTGTGGGGGGTGACTAATGAAAAACTGTTTTTT; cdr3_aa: CASSLWGVTNEKLFF
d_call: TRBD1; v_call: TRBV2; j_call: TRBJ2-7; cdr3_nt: TGTGCCAGTCGGTCCGGGACAGGGTTTTCCGAGCAGTACTTC; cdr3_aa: CASRSGTGFSEQYF
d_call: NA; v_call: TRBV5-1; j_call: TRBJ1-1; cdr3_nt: TGCGCCAGCAGCTTGGCCAGAATGAACACTGAAGCTTTCTTT; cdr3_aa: CASSLARMNTEAFF
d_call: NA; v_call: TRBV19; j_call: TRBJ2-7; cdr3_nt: TGTGCCAGTAGTATTACCCGGACAGACTACGAGCAGTACTTC; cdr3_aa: CASSITRTDYEQYF
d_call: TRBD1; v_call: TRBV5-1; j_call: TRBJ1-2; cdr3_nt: TGCGCCAGCAGCTTGACAGGGGATCCCTCCTCCAATGGCTACACCTTC; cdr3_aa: CASSLTGDPSSNGYTF
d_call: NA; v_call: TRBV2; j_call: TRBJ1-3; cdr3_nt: TGTGCCAGCAGGCGGAGGGAGACAGGAAACACCATATATTTT; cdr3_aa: CASRRRETGNTIYF
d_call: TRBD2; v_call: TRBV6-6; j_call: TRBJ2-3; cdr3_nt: TGTGCCAGCAGTTATAGAGGACTAGTGGCAGATACGCAGTATTTT; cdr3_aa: CASSYRGLVADTQYF
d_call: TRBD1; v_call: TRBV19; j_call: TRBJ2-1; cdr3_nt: TGTGCCAGTAGTATCGCACAGGGGAGCGGTGAGCAGTTCTTC; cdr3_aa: CASSIAQGSGEQFF
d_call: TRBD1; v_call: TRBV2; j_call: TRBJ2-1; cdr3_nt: TGTGCCAGCAGCCGGGAGGGGACAGGGGTTCCGAGTGAGCAGTTCTTC; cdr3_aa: CASSREGTGVPSEQFF
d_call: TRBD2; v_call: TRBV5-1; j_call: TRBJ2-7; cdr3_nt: TGCGCCAGCAAACTTAGCGGGGGGTCCTACGAGCAGTACTTC; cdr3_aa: CASKLSGGSYEQYF
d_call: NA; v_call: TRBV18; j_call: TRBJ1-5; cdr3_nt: TGTGCCAGCTCACCATGGTACGGGTTGGAGGATCAGCCCCAGCATTTT; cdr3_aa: CASSPWYGLEDQPQHF
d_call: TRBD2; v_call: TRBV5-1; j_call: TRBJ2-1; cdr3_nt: TGCGCCAGCAGCTTAGATGGTCTAGCGGGTGGGAATGAGCAGTTCTTC; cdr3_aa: CASSLDGLAGGNEQFF
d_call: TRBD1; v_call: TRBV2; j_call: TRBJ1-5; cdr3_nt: TGTGCCAGCAGCGACAGGGCCAATCAGCCCCAGCATTTT; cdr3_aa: CASSDRANQPQHF
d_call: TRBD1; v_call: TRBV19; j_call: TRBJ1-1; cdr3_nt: TGTGCCAGTAGTACGGGACAGGGGACTGAAGCTTTCTTT; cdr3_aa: CASSTGQGTEAFF
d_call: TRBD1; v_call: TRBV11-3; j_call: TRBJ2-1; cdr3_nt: TGTGCCAGCAGCCCTGGGACAGGGGGCGTCTCCTACAATGAGCAGTTCTTC; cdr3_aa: CASSPGTGGVSYNEQFF
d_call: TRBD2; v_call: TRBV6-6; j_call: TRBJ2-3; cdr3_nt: TGTGCCAGCAGTTTAACTAGCGGGACTAGCACAGATACGCAGTATTTT; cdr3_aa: CASSLTSGTSTDTQYF
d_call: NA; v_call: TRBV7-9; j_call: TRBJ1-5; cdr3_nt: TGTGCCAGCAGCTTAGCGGCAGGGTACAATCAGCCCCAGCATTTT; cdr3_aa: CASSLAAGYNQPQHF
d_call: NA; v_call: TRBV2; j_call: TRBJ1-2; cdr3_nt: TGTGCCAGCAGTGAAGCGCTTCAGAATATAGGGGAGGACTATGGCTACACCTTC; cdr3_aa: CASSEALQNIGEDYGYTF
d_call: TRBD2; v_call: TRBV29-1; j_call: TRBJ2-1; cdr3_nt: TGCAGCGTTCCACTAGCGGGATCCTACAATGAGCAGTTCTTC; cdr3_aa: CSVPLAGSYNEQFF
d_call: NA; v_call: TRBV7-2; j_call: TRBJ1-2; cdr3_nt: TGTGCCAGCAGCCACCGGCCCCGGGGCTATGGCTACACCTTC; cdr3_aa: CASSHRPRGYGYTF
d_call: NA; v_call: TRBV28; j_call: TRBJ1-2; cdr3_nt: TGTGCCAGCAGCTTCCCCCAGGGGATCCCAGGTGGCTACACCTTC; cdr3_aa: CASSFPQGIPGGYTF
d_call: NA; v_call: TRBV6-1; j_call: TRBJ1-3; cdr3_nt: TGTGCCAGCAGCTGGGGGGGCTCTGGAAACACCATATATTTT; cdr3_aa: CASSWGGSGNTIYF